One and the same sample provided the 18 T cell receptor beta chains below, sequenced in a study of HIV-infected patients and healthy controls (dated by TCRdb to the mid-2010s). Receptor libraries were prepared by 5' RACE. The run used an Illumina MiSeq. Reverse transcription of around 490 ng RNA was performed with SuperScript III using primers directed against the alpha and beta constant regions. Separate alpha and beta chain libraries were generated by chain-specific third strand synthesis with multiplexing indices. Using fastp at Q25 and MiXCR, TCRdb reprocessed the public reads and kept productive beta chains. One record per CDR3 amino acid sequence lists the most common genes and DNA. For this sample there are about 15,000 distinct CDR3 sequences; 9.4% appear just once. 5.1% of the sample rests with the top ten. Whole blood was used without cell fractionation, so the repertoire reflected all unsorted peripheral T cells.

Material: blood. These receptors came from an adult in good health.

This clonotype was recorded a few times. The chain recombines TRBV20-1 with TRBJ2-1, with D perhaps TRBD2 (5 bases). Germline CDR1 reads DFQATT; CDR2 reads SNEGSKA (reference sequence). The length of the CDR3 is 14 residues. V was pared by 5 bases and J by 9 bases, with 20 bases between. The CDR3 nucleotides are TGCAGTGCTCTGCCGCCTACTAGTTACGGTGAGCAGTTCTTC. It encodes CSALPPTSYGEQFF.

This clonotype was detected many times. CDR3 amino acids: CASSLFEGANYGYTF. CDR3 DNA sequence: TGTGCCAGCAGTTTATTCGAGGGGGCAAACTATGGCTACACCTTC. The chain links TRBV28 to TRBJ1-2; 7 positions match TRBD1. V lost 1 base to trimming and J lost 2 bases; unmatched junction nucleotides: 4. The CDR3 length is 15 residues. Germline CDR1 and CDR2: MDHEN and SYDVKM.

In this sample, this clonotype turned up many times. This sequence joins TRBV20-1 and TRBJ2-3, with D possibly being TRBD1 (6 bases). Trimming shortened V by 6 bases and J by 1 base, and 14 bases separated the two germline ends. The CDR3 is 14 residues long. Germline V lookup: CDR1 DFQATT, CDR2 SNEGSKA (reference sequence). The CDR3 DNA reads TGCAGTGCCCCCACCCGACAGGGCACAGATACGCAGTATTTT. Translated, it gives CSAPTRQGTDTQYF.

This clonotype qualifies as medium-sized. V is TRBV15 and J is TRBJ2-7, with D tentatively TRBD2 (5 bases). The V end lost 1 base, the J end lost 6 bases, and 16 bases lay between the germline ends. The CDR3 covers 15 residues. CDR1 is LNHNV, CDR2 YYDKDF, per germline (reference sequence). The CDR3, as DNA: TGTGCCACCAGCAGAGTTGAGGGTCCCCCCGGCGAGCAGTACTTC. Protein: CATSRVEGPPGEQYF. Together with reference TRBV15 and TRBJ2-7, the CDR3 gives the full variable domain: DAMVIQNPRYQVTQFGKPVTLSCSQTLNHNVMYWYQQKSSQAPKLLFHYYDKDFNNEADTPDNFQSRRPNTSFCFLDIRSPGLGDTAMYLCATSRVEGPPGEQYFGPGTRLTVT.

This clonotype was seen at least ten times. The chain has TRBV7-9 and TRBJ2-5; D may be TRBD2 (5 bases). With 3 bases removed from V and 2 bases from J, the gap between germline ends came to 10 bases. This CDR3 is built from 14 residues. Germline values: CDR1 SEHNR, CDR2 FQNEAQ (reference sequence). The CDR3 bases are TGTGCCAGCAGCTTTCATCGGGGACAAGAGACCCAGTACTTC. This translates into CASSFHRGQETQYF.

By share, this clonotype ranks as medium-sized (0.01 to 0.1%). The chain links TRBV27 to TRBJ1-5, with no clear D. Germline V gives CDR1 MNHEY, CDR2 SMNVEV (reference sequence). With 4 bases removed from V and 4 bases from J, the gap between germline ends came to 8 bases. CDR3 length: 13 residues. CDR3 nucleotide sequence: TGTGCCAGCAGTTATGGGATAAATCAGCCCCAGCATTTT. Amino acids: CASSYGINQPQHF.

This clonotype has a count of ten or more. The V and J genes are TRBV7-9 and TRBJ2-7, with TRBD2 identical over 10 bases. The junction had 12 bases not matched to a gene; V was cut back by 4 bases and J by 0 bases. Germline CDR1 SEHNR, CDR2 FQNEAQ (reference sequence). CDR3 length: 18 residues. CDR3 coding DNA: TGTGCCAGCAGCTCCTGGGGGCCAAGCGGGAGGGCCTCCTACGAGCAGTACTTC. It encodes CASSSWGPSGRASYEQYF.

Many counts were recorded for this clonotype. V usage is TRBV24-1 and J usage is TRBJ2-2; the match to TRBD2 covers 8 bases. CDR1 is KGHDR and CDR2 is SFDVKD in the germline V gene. This CDR3 spans 17 amino acids. J was trimmed by 4 bases and V by 2 bases; bases with no gene match: 8. The CDR3 nucleotides read TGTGCCACCAGTGATTCTCTGAGCGGGAGTGGCACCGGGGAGCTGTTTTTT. Its protein product is CATSDSLSGSGTGELFF.

This clonotype was observed many times. This chain joins TRBV6-1 and TRBJ1-4, with D perhaps matching TRBD1 (6 bases). The CDR3 loop spans 14 amino acids. V was trimmed by 6 bases and J by 8 bases, leaving 16 bases between them. CDR1 MNHNS and CDR2 SASEGT come from the germline V gene. The CDR3 DNA sequence: TGTGCCAGCAGAGACGGACTAAGGGGGGAAAAACTGTTTTTT. It encodes CASRDGLRGEKLFF.

The table lists this clonotype with many counts. The chain combines TRBV7-2 with TRBJ2-1, with D possibly being TRBD2 (6 bases). The CDR3 runs 14 residues. The V and J ends lost 0 bases and 15 bases respectively, with 18 bases between them. Germline V gene data show CDR1 as SGHTA and CDR2 as FQGNSA. The CDR3 loop reads CASSLAREEVARFF. CDR3 sequence (DNA): TGTGCCAGCAGCTTAGCGAGGGAGGAGGTCGCTCGGTTCTTC. Variable domain in full (rest from reference TRBV7-2 and TRBJ2-1): GAGVSQSPSNKVTEKGKDVELRCDPISGHTALYWYRQSLGQGLEFLIYFQGNSAPDKSGLPSDRFSAERTGGSVSTLTIQRTQQEDSAVYLCASSLAREEVARFFGPGTRLTVL.

There are many counts of this clonotype. V usage is TRBV10-3 and J usage is TRBJ1-1, with D hard to call. CDR3 size: 15 residues. Germline V lookup: CDR1 ENHRY, CDR2 SYGVKD. The germline V and J ends were trimmed by 4 bases and 0 bases, with 12 bases remaining between them. This CDR3 is CAISAGRHMNTEAFF. The CDR3 coding sequence is TGTGCCATCAGTGCGGGAAGACACATGAACACTGAAGCTTTCTTT.

This clonotype was picked up many times. V usage is TRBV29-1 and J usage is TRBJ1-4; a possible D gene is TRBD1 (5 bases). Looked up from germline, CDR1 is SQVTM and CDR2 is ANQGSEA. This CDR3 is built from 11 residues. The CDR3 DNA sequence: TGCACCGCGGGGGTTAATGAAAAACTGTTTTTT. Its protein product is CTAGVNEKLFF.

This clonotype has only one observation. J is TRBJ2-5 and V is TRBV7-7, with D possibly matching TRBD2 (6 bases). The V gene's germline CDR1 is SSHAT and CDR2 FNYEAQ (reference sequence). The CDR3 runs 15 residues. CDR3: CAGSLSTSRRETQYF. Written as DNA, the CDR3 is TGTGCTGGCAGCTTAAGTACTAGCCGAAGAGAGACCCAGTACTTC.

This clonotype rates as medium-sized. The V and J genes are TRBV6-5 and TRBJ2-1; D unclear. Germline loops: CDR1 MNHEY, CDR2 SVGAGI. This CDR3 spans 13 amino acids. V dropped 4 bases and J dropped 3 bases, with 7 bases sitting between them. CDR3 residues: CASSWSHYNEQFF. The CDR3 DNA is TGTGCCAGCAGTTGGTCCCACTACAATGAGCAGTTCTTC.

J is TRBJ1-1 and V is TRBV7-9; 7 bases agree with TRBD1. Trimming took 3 bases from V and 5 from J; bases not matched to a gene: 9. This CDR3 contains 15 residues. Germline V lookup: CDR1 SEHNR, CDR2 FQNEAQ (reference sequence). Here the CDR3 reads CASSFLAGGRTEAFF. In DNA form, the CDR3 reads TGTGCCAGCAGCTTTTTGGCAGGGGGGAGGACTGAAGCTTTCTTT.

By frequency in the sample, this clonotype is medium-sized. J is TRBJ1-1 and V is TRBV6-5; a possible D gene is TRBD1 (5 bases). Trimming shortened V by 2 bases and J by 1 base, and 14 bases separated the two germline ends. This CDR3 is 16 amino acids long. Germline V lookup: CDR1 MNHEY, CDR2 SVGAGI. The CDR3 is CASSYRSPRANTEAFF. Here the CDR3 DNA reads TGTGCCAGCAGTTACAGGTCGCCCAGGGCGAACACTGAAGCTTTCTTT.

The rearrangement links TRBV30 to TRBJ2-1; D perhaps matches TRBD2 (6 bases). Germline V lookup: CDR1 GTSNPN, CDR2 SVGIG (reference sequence). The CDR3 runs to 10 residues. V lost 8 bases, J lost 8 bases, and 10 bases lay in between. The CDR3 DNA reads as TGTGCCGGGGGGAGTTATGAGCAGTTCTTC. Translated: CAGGSYEQFF. The variable domain in full, with the rest retrieved from reference TRBV30 and TRBJ2-1, is SQTIHQWPATLVQPVGSPLSLECTVEGTSNPNLYWYRQAAGRGLQLLFYSVGIGQISSEVPQNLSASRPQDRQFILSSKKLLLSDSGFYLCAGGSYEQFFGPGTRLTVL.

This clonotype was picked up many times. This sequence joins TRBV6-5 and TRBJ1-1, with TRBD1 as a possible D gene (5 bases). This CDR3 spans 16 amino acids. Germline-derived CDR1 and CDR2 are MNHEY and SVGAGI. The V end lost 0 bases, the J end lost 5 bases, and 16 bases lay between the germline ends. The CDR3 nucleotides are TGTGCCAGCAGTTACTCGACACTTGACAGACCGACTGAAGCTTTCTTT. Protein product: CASSYSTLDRPTEAFF.